This TCR beta chain was recovered during a study of blood T cell repertoires in COVID-19. Study-level information: From the United States, Italy and Spain came samples of acute and convalescent COVID-19. From T cells, B-cell-depleted T cells, or PBMCs came the material, which was cDNA or gDNA.

The CDR3 runs to 14 residues. The germline V gene encodes CDR1 PRHDT and CDR2 FYEKMQ (reference sequence). Trimming cost V 4 bases and J 14 bases; bases outside gene matches: 15. As originally analysed: It was from reference gene primer amplification that nucleated cell counts were estimated. TCRdb keeps only in-frame clones here, not all; method: immunoSEQ multiplex PCR. V, J and clone size reflect that table, while D and trimming were determined from the DNA. The sample records under 95,000 clones, 80% to 95% being singletons. Seattle patients were enrolled during active infection and followed longitudinally.

This chain connects TRBV13 to TRBJ1-2; TRBD1 matches 8 bases. Sample: peripheral blood. This receptor was taken from a man aged 50 to 59 with COVID-19, enrolled during active disease. In DNA form, the CDR3 reads TGTGCCAGCAGCTCAGCGGACAGGGCTATGGCTAGGACCTTC. It encodes CASSSADRAMARTF.